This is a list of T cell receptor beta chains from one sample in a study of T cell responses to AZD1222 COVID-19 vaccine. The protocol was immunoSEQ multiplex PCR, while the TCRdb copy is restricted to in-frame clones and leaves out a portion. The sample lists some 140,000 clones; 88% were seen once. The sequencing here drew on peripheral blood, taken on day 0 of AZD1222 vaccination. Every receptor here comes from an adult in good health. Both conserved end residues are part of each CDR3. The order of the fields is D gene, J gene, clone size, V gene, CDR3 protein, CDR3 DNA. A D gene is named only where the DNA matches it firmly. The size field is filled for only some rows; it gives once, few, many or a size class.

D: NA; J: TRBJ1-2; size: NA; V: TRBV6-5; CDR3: CASSRLTGRVGGYTF; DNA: TGTGCCAGCAGTCGACTTACTGGAAGGGTGGGTGGCTACACCTTC
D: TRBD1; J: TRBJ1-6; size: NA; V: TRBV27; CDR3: CASSPSGTGGPNSPLHF; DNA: TGTGCCAGCAGCCCCAGCGGGACAGGGGGCCCTAATTCACCCCTCCACTTT
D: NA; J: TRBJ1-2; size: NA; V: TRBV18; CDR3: CASSPSPGDYGHTF; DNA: TGTGCCAGCTCACCCTCCCCAGGGGACTATGGCCACACCTTC
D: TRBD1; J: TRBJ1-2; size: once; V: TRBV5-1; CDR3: CASSPPGGQSIYGYTF; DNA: TGCGCCAGCAGCCCCCCGGGGGGACAGTCGATCTATGGCTACACCTTC
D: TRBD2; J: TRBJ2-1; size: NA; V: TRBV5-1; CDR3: CASSPLTSGGVNEQFF; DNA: TGCGCCAGCAGCCCCCTCACTAGCGGGGGAGTCAATGAGCAGTTCTTC
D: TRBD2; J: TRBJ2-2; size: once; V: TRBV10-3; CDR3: CAISLELAGGNTGELFF; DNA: TGTGCCATCAGCCTAGAACTAGCGGGGGGTAACACCGGGGAGCTGTTTTTT
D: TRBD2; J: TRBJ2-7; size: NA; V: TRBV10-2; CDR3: CASNDGSGGHYEQYF; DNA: TGCGCCAGCAACGATGGGAGCGGGGGGCACTACGAGCAGTACTTC
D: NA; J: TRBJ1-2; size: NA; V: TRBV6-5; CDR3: CASRGTNYGYTF; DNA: TGTGCCAGCAGAGGGACTAACTATGGCTACACCTTC
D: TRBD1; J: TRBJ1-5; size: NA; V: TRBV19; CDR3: CASSVNRGSYQPQHF; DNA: TGTGCCAGTAGTGTAAACAGGGGGTCTTATCAGCCCCAGCATTTT
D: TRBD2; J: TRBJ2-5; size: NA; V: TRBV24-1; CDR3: CATGLAGGSVETQYF; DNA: TGTGCCACCGGGCTAGCGGGGGGTTCCGTGGAGACCCAGTACTTC
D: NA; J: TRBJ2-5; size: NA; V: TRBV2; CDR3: CASRDRSETQYF; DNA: TGTGCCAGCAGAGACAGATCCGAGACCCAGTACTTC
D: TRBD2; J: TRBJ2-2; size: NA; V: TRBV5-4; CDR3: CASSQGARGTGELFF; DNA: TGTGCCAGCAGCCAAGGGGCGCGGGGGACCGGGGAGCTGTTTTTT
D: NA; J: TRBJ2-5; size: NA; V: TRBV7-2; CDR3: CASSLVAGYQETQYF; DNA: TGTGCCAGCAGCTTAGTTGCGGGGTACCAAGAGACCCAGTACTTC
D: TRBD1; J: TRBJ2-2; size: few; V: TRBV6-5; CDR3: CASDRETGELFF; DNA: TGTGCCAGCGACAGGGAGACCGGGGAGCTGTTTTTT
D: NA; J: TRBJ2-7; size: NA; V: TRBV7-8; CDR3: CASSRPALYPEQYF; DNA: TGTGCCAGCAGCCGTCCTGCGCTCTACCCCGAGCAGTACTTC
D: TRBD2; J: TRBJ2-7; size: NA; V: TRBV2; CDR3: CASSRLAGANEQYF; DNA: TGTGCCAGCTCCCGGCTAGCGGGGGCCAACGAGCAGTACTTC
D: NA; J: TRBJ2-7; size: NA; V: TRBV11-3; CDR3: CASSLGPLYEQYF; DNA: TGTGCCAGCAGCTTAGGTCCCTTATACGAGCAGTACTTC
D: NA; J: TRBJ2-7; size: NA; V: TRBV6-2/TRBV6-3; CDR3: CASSYDLGNEQYF; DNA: TGTGCCAGCAGTTACGATCTGGGGAACGAGCAGTACTTC
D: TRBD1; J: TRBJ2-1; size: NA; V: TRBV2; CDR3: CASSGGTGDNEQFF; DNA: TGTGCCAGCAGTGGAGGGACAGGGGACAATGAGCAGTTCTTC
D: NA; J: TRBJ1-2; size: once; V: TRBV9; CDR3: CASSVAGGVYGYTF; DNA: TGTGCCAGCAGCGTAGCTGGGGGGGTTTATGGCTACACCTTC
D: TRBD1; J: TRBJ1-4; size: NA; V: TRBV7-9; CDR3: CASSDRQGGATNEKLFF; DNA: TGTGCCAGCAGCGATCGACAGGGGGGTGCGACTAATGAAAAACTGTTTTTT
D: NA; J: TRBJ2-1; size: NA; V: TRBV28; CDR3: CASSPAGEIEQFF; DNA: TGTGCCAGCAGTCCCGCAGGGGAAATTGAGCAGTTCTTC
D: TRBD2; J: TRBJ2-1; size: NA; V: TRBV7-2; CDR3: CASSASGGAFNEQFF; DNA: TGTGCCAGCAGCGCTAGCGGGGGGGCGTTCAATGAGCAGTTCTTC